This TCR beta chain was sequenced in a study of T-cell reconstitution after alpha-beta-depleted transplantation in children. A TCRbeta library incorporating unique molecular identifiers was prepared. Via MiXCR, TCRdb re-called the PCR reads, giving one row per CDR3 protein. The table has around 370,000 distinct CDR3 sequences, 10% seen once. Germline loops: CDR1 MDHEN, CDR2 SYDVKM. The length of the CDR3 is 14 residues. V lost 3 bases to trimming and J lost 9 bases; unmatched junction nucleotides: 8. The sequence was obtained from a human donor who donated a stem cell graft to a child with acute lymphoblastic leukemia. The V gene is TRBV28, the J gene TRBJ2-1; 7 bases match TRBD1. Specimen: PBMCs from the stem cell graft donor, collected from the stem cell graft. CDR3 protein: CASSFGDRVAEQFF. Here the CDR3 DNA reads TGTGCCAGCAGTTTTGGCGACAGGGTAGCTGAGCAGTTCTTC.